This T cell receptor beta chain was identified in a study of vaccination and CD4 T cells after COVID-19 (dated by TCRdb to 2021 to 2024). General notes on the study: SARS-CoV-2 positivity had been established in the convalescent patients by nasal swab PCR, and mild disease was recorded in several of these patients and severe disease in one. Post-COVID blood samples from convalescent patients were collected a median of roughly 100 days after diagnosis, with a range of 35 to 161 days. Participants got two doses of the Pfizer-BioNTech BNT162b2 vaccine (n=8) or two doses of the Moderna mRNA-1273 vaccine (n=2). Culture stimuli were overlapping spike peptide pools from SARS-CoV-2 and from the common cold coronaviruses HCoV-NL63, HCoV-OC43 and HCoV-229E. Six males and four females were included in the convalescent cohort, with two Hispanic individuals, seven Caucasians, two Asians and one multiracial person represented. Post-vaccine blood samples were collected a median of around 70 days after the second vaccine dose, ranging from about 13 to 241 days. Control cultures received a CEFX viral epitope pool as the positive control, an HIV-1 Nef peptide pool as the negative control, or no peptide. In 10 COVID-19 convalescent patients and 4 infection-naive healthy vaccine recipients, the spike-specific CD4+ TCR repertoire before mRNA vaccination was compared with the repertoire after mRNA vaccination. Here is what the overall study found, with its caveats: Among convalescent patients, a median around 89% of the SARS-CoV-2-reactive clones seen after vaccination appeared only after vaccination, which suggests priming specific to the vaccine. Although the median number of SARS-CoV-2-reactive clonotypes went up from roughly 22 after infection to some 40 after vaccination, the increase was not significant. Of the vaccine-specific clones in convalescent patients, 304 of 307, or nearly all, reacted only to SARS-CoV-2 spike and did not cross-react with common cold coronaviruses. Only a relatively small number of convalescent patients were included in the study, and early timepoints following natural infection were not analyzed.

Preparation of the library involved PCR. At the Johns Hopkins FTIC core, DNA from the cultured CD4+ T cells underwent TCR sequencing with the Oncomine TCR Beta short-read assay. The QIAamp micro DNA kit was used to extract genomic DNA from the cultured CD4+ T cells. Oncomine TCR Beta libraries from cultured CD4+ T cells were pooled with unique dual indexes and sequenced on an Illumina iSeq 100. From the authors' description of their analysis: Non-productive sequences were removed, and CDR3s that did not start with C, did not end with F or W, or were shorter than 7 amino acids were discarded. Antigen-specific clonotypes were identified using the MANAFEST web application through comparison of peptide-stimulated wells with reference and other culture wells. Positive clones required FDR below 0.05, an odds ratio above 5, and productive frequency above 0.1% in at least two of three replicate wells. A clonotype was classed as cross-reactive if the clonotype showed significant expansion both in SARS-CoV-2 spike wells and in at least one common cold coronavirus spike condition. Similarity between CDR3 sequences was evaluated in R version 3.6.1 using Levenshtein distances (stringdist) and unrooted phylogenetic trees (ape). The public reads were quality trimmed at Q25 with fastp and then assembled into clones with MiXCR by TCRdb, keeping productive beta chains. When rows share a CDR3 protein, they turn into one entry using the most common DNA and genes. V and J calls and clone size were set by TCRdb, not the authors. The sample includes some 10,000 distinct CDR3 sequences, with just under 75% observed a single time. The ten largest clones represent around 10% of the sample.

The treatment or condition label on this specimen signifies: approximately 11-day PBMC culture with coronavirus spike peptide pools or control peptides (ViraFEST assay). The ViraFEST assay was used in the study, in which antigen-specific T cells were expanded with peptide pools and expanded clonotypes were subsequently identified by TCR sequencing. The convalescent patients' positive SARS-CoV-2 PCR tests were from March to December 2020, which was before the Alpha, Beta and Delta variants emerged in the United States. Each well held millions of PBMCs cultured with approximately 10 ug/ml peptide pools in IMDM containing about 5% human AB serum and approximately 10 IU/ml IL-2. On days 3 and 7, half of the culture medium was replaced with fresh IL-2-containing medium. After around 11 days of culture, CD4+ T cells were isolated by negative selection using the EasySep CD4+ T cell isolation kit. PBMCs were separated from whole blood using Ficoll-Paque Plus gradient centrifugation and then either used fresh or cryopreserved at -140C. Each culture condition was generally run in triplicate wells.

Trimming removed 6 bases from V and 0 bases from J; the gene matches leave 9 bases unexplained. The CDR3 measures 16 amino acids from cysteine to phenylalanine. Only CDR3 DNA remains: 48 bases, in frame from the first base. In the case of this clonotype: Its antigen has not been determined. It has no much larger one-base neighbor in the sample; base qualities were not kept.

This TCR was sampled from a human donor who had recovered from COVID-19. In this chain, TRBV12-3 or TRBV12-4 is recombined with TRBJ2-7, with 9 bases in between that match TRBD1. The sample consisted of CD4+ T cells from blood, cultured in vitro. CDR3 protein: CASRVSGTGSSYEQYF. In nucleotides, the sequence is TGTGCCAGCAGGGTCTCCGGGACAGGGAGCTCCTACGAGCAGTACTTC.